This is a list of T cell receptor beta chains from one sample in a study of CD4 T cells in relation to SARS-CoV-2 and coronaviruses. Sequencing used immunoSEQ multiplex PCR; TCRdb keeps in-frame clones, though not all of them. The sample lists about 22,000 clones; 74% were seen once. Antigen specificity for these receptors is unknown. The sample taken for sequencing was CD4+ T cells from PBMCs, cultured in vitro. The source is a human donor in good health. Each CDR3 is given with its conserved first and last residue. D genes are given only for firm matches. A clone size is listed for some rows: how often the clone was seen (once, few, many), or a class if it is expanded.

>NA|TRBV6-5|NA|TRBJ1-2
CASSYSRGSGYTF
TGTGCCAGCAGTTACTCGAGGGGCTCTGGCTACACCTTC
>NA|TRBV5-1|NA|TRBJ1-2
CASSPDRNYGYTF
TGCGCCAGCAGCCCCGACCGAAACTATGGCTACACCTTC
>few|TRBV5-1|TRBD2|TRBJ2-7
CASSPGVKREGSLEQYF
TGCGCCAGCAGCCCAGGGGTAAAGCGGGAGGGCAGCCTCGAGCAGTACTTC
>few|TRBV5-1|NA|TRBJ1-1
CASSRGRDTEAFF
TGCGCCAGCAGCCGGGGCAGGGACACTGAAGCTTTCTTT
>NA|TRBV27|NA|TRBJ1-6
CASSFGVGSSPLHF
TGTGCCAGCAGTTTCGGCGTGGGGAGCTCACCCCTCCACTTT
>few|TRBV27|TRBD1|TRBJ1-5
CAPRPPKDRSNSNQPQHF
TGTGCACCGCGACCTCCTAAGGACAGGAGCAATAGCAATCAGCCCCAGCATTTT
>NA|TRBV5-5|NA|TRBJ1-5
CASSALTGNQPQHF
TGTGCCAGCAGCGCTCTAACGGGCAATCAGCCCCAGCATTTT
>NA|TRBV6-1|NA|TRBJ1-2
CASSELEPFYGYTF
TGTGCCAGCAGTGAACTCGAGCCCTTCTATGGCTACACCTTC
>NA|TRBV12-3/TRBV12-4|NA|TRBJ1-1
CASNGQMNTEAFF
TGTGCCAGCAATGGGCAAATGAACACTGAAGCTTTCTTT
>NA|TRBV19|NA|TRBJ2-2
CASTNWGFGTGELFF
TGTGCCAGTACTAACTGGGGGTTTGGCACCGGGGAGCTGTTTTTT
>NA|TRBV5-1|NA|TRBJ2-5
CASSSRDISQETQYF
TGCGCCAGCAGCTCCCGGGACATAAGCCAAGAGACCCAGTACTTC
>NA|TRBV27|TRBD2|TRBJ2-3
CASSVGLAGADTQYF
TGTGCCAGCAGTGTAGGACTAGCGGGAGCGGATACGCAGTATTTT
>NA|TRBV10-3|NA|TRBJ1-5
CAISPVYSNQPQHF
TGTGCGATCTCCCCGGTTTATAGCAATCAGCCCCAGCATTTT
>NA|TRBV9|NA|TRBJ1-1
CASGGVNTEAFF
TGTGCCTCTGGGGGGGTGAACACTGAAGCTTTCTTT
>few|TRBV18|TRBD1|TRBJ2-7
CASSRGQGQFIYEQYF
TGTGCCAGCTCACGGGGTCAGGGACAGTTTATCTACGAGCAGTACTTC
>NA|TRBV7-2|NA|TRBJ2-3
CASTRGGPRTDTQYF
TGTGCCTCGACCCGTGGCGGGCCACGCACAGATACGCAGTATTTT
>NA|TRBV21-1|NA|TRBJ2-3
CASSKCMPPRRTTDTQYF
TGTGCCAGCAGCAAATGCATGCCCCCAAGACGCACCACAGATACGCAGTATTTT
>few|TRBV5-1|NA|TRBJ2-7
CASSPQVYPLYEQYF
TGCGCCAGCAGCCCCCAGGTCTACCCTCTCTACGAGCAGTACTTC
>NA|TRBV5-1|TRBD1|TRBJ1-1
CASSLSQGDTEAFF
TGCGCCAGCAGCTTGTCACAGGGGGACACTGAAGCTTTCTTT
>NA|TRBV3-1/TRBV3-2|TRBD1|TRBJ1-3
CASSPRGGRNTIYF
TGTGCCAGCAGCCCCAGGGGGGGGCGTAACACCATATATTTT
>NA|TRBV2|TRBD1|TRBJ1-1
CASSMDRVTEAFF
TGTGCCAGCTCTATGGACAGGGTCACTGAAGCTTTCTTT
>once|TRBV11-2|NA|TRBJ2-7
CASSLGGGVEQYF
TGTGCCAGCAGCTTAGGGGGAGGTGTCGAGCAGTACTTC
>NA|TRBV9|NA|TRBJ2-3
CASSPHLTSTDTQYF
TGTGCCAGCAGCCCCCATCTTACGAGCACAGATACGCAGTATTTT
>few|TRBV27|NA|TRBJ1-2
CASRRGLLNYGYTF
TGTGCCAGCAGGAGGGGACTACTAAACTATGGCTACACCTTC
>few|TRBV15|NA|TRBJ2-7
CATSRMRSRLDEQYF
TGTGCCACCAGTCGGATGAGGAGCCGTCTCGACGAGCAGTACTTC
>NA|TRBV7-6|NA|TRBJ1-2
CASSLPEARGPQDYGYTF
TGTGCCAGCAGCTTACCTGAGGCCCGGGGGCCCCAGGACTATGGCTACACCTTC
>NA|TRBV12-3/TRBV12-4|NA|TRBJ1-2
CASSLRYGGYTF
TGTGCCAGCAGTTTACGGTATGGGGGCTACACCTTC
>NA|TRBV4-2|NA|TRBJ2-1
CASSQDPSSNEQFF
TGTGCCAGCAGCCAAGATCCGAGCTCCAATGAGCAGTTCTTC